Reported below is one T cell receptor (beta chain). Original methodology: Quantification of nucleated cells was approximated via reference gene primer amplification. Profiling relied on immunoSEQ multiplex PCR, and the TCRdb table lists in-frame clones only, not all of them. D and trimming were read from the DNA, whereas the V and J calls and clone size are those reported in that table. The sample contains about 61,000 clones, about 90% of which appear only once. This entry is derived from a study of blood T cell repertoires in COVID-19. The V and J ends lost 7 bases and 5 bases respectively, with 14 bases between them. This CDR3 is built from 13 residues. Germline CDR1 LNHDA, CDR2 SQIVND (reference sequence).

This chain joins TRBV19 and TRBJ1-1; weak D call: TRBD1 (5 bases). The receptor was derived from an elderly man in a cohort sampled during active COVID-19. The sample consisted of peripheral blood. CDR3 bases: TGTGCCAGTAATCCAGGGTTGCGGACTGAAGCTTTCTTT. This translates into CASNPGLRTEAFF.